The clone carrying this T cell receptor (beta chain) was observed once. The sample belongs to a study of blood T cell repertoires in COVID-19. Overall study context: Donors in the United States, Italy and Spain gave samples during acute or convalescent COVID-19. Nucleic acid was either cDNA or gDNA, and it came from T cells, B-cell-depleted T cells, or PBMCs.

Methods used by the authors: Amplification with reference gene primers provided the estimates of nucleated cell counts. The method was immunoSEQ multiplex PCR; TCRdb's version includes in-frame clones alone and lacks a portion of them. V, J and clone size were drawn from that table, and D and trimming were deduced from the DNA. The table has about 180,000 clones, approximately 80% seen once. The V gene lost 4 bases and the J gene lost 2 bases, with 19 bases spanning the gap. Germline assignment: CDR1 SGHDT and CDR2 YYEEEE. The CDR3 has 18 amino acids. V gene TRBV5-6 combines with J gene TRBJ2-6, with TRBD1 as a possible D gene (5 bases). The receptor comes from a woman aged 55-70 years with acute or convalescent COVID-19. Sequenced material: peripheral blood. The CDR3: CASSPRDRPYPGANVLTF. The CDR3, as DNA: TGTGCCAGCAGCCCCCGTGACAGACCTTACCCTGGGGCCAACGTCCTGACTTTC.